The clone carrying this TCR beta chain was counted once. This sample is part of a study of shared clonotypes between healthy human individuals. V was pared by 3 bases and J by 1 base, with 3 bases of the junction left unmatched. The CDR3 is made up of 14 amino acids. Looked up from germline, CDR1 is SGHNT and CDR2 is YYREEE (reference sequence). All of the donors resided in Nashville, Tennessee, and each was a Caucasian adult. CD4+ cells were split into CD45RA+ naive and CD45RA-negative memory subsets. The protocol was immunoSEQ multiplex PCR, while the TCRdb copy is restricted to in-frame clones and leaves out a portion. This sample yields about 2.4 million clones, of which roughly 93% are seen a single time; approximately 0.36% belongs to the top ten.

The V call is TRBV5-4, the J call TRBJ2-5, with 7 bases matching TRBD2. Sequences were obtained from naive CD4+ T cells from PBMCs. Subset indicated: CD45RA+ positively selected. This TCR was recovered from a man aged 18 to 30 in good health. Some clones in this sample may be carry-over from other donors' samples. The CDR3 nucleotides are TGTGCCAGCAGCTCCCGCGGGGGCCAAGAGACCCAGTACTTC. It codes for CASSSRGGQETQYF.